What follows describes a single T cell receptor beta chain. In its sample, this clonotype was seen a few times. It has no known antigen specificity. The record has no base qualities; no much larger clone is one base away. In light of the paper, this sample's treatment or condition label describes: live attenuated yellow fever vaccine strain. At each blood-draw timepoint, two biological replicates of bulk PBMCs were collected. A standard Ficoll-Paque protocol was used to isolate PBMCs from peripheral blood. TriZol was used to extract RNA from bulk PBMCs, CD4 and CD8 fractions, and dextramer-positive and dextramer-negative fractions. The data derive from a study of T cells after yellow fever vaccination (dated by TCRdb to the late 2010s). At the level of the whole study: The SMART-Seq v4 Ultra Low Input RNA kit was used to prepare libraries from fractions with low cell numbers. To follow T-cell clones before and after primary and booster YFV17D yellow fever vaccination, bulk TCR alpha and beta repertoires were sequenced over time. Two healthy male donors, one aged 18 to 29 and one aged 30 to 39 years, made up the cohort. Blood was drawn at multiple timepoints before and after primary and secondary immunization, with bulk PBMC replicates and cell subsets isolated.

TCR cDNA was synthesized by 5'RACE template switching, which introduced a universal primer site and unique molecular identifiers. Priming of cDNA synthesis was performed from both the TCR alpha and TCR beta constant segments. Library amplification used two PCR steps, and the second PCR step added sample barcodes and sequencing adapters. Sequencing of the libraries was done on either Illumina HiSeq 2500 (2x100 bp) or NovaSeq (2x150 bp). On the authors' methods: Demultiplexing of reads and collapsing into UMI consensus sequences were performed with MIGEC, and V(D)J alignment was carried out with MiXCR. Clonotypes responding to the vaccine were identified with edgeR on replicate PBMC samples, with the criteria of FDR below 0.01 and a log2 fold change above 5 up to day 15. Each bulk clonotype was labeled CD4 or CD8 based on which sequenced repertoire, CD4 or CD8, contained the clonotype at higher abundance. TCRdb applied fastp at Q25 and MiXCR to the public reads, then kept only in-frame beta chains. All rows with the same CDR3 protein become a single entry with the most common DNA and genes. TCRdb's processing, not the authors', yielded these V and J calls. The sample table records 500,000 to 650,000 distinct CDR3 sequences; roughly a sixth of these occur just once. In total, the top ten clones hold approximately 15% of the sample.

What the authors observed across the whole study: Computational filtering was required because FACS-sorted repertoires could contain abundant contaminating clonotypes from the bulk population. Because the study included only a couple of donors, the extent to which the findings can be generalized is limited. The secondary T-cell response was weaker than the primary response but faster, peaking on day 5 instead of day 15. Most clones expanded after primary vaccination (roughly 96% of CD4 and roughly 91% of CD8) were re-detected after the booster, suggesting that broad memory maintenance occurred. A small fraction of clonotypes appeared in both the CD4 and CD8 compartments, likely as a result of convergent recombination.

From the germline V gene, CDR1 is SGHDT and CDR2 is YYEEEE. From the cysteine up to the phenylalanine, the CDR3 has a length of 16 residues. Here the CDR3 DNA is all that survives: 48 bases in frame from base 1. Germline trimming amounts to 4 bases on V and 10 bases on J, with 13 as the count of junction bases outside the gene matches. This chain is built from TRBV5-6 and TRBJ1-6, with 8 central nucleotides matching TRBD1. The material sequenced was PBMCs, taken less than 6 days after the first yellow fever vaccination. The sequence came from a man aged 18 to 35 who received the YFV17D yellow fever vaccine. The encoded CDR3 is CASSPRQGKWESPLHF. The DNA sequence is TGTGCCAGCAGCCCGAGACAGGGGAAGTGGGAATCACCCCTCCACTTT.